This T cell receptor (beta chain) derives from a study of blood T cell repertoires in COVID-19. Study at large: The origin of the acute and convalescent COVID-19 samples was the United States, Italy and Spain. Sample material is recorded as cDNA or gDNA derived from T cells, B-cell-depleted T cells, or PBMCs.

Methods used by the authors: Nucleated cell counts were estimated from reference gene primer amplification. Assay used: immunoSEQ multiplex PCR; TCRdb lists only in-frame clones, some missing. Clone size and the V and J calls come from that table; the DNA yielded D and trimming. The repertoire holds tens of thousands of clones, with about nine tenths as singletons. This clone has only a few counts. V gave up 5 bases and J gave up 2 bases, with 15 bases separating them. The CDR3 has 15 amino acids. Germline V gives CDR1 SGHTA, CDR2 FQGNSA. This clonotype was obtained from a woman of 80 years or more with active or convalescent COVID-19. Sequencing input: peripheral blood. The chain is built from TRBV7-2 and TRBJ2-5; a possible D gene is TRBD2 (5 bases). The CDR3, as DNA: TGTGCCAGCAGCCCACTAGGACTGTCACAAGAGACCCAGTACTTC. Encoded protein: CASSPLGLSQETQYF.